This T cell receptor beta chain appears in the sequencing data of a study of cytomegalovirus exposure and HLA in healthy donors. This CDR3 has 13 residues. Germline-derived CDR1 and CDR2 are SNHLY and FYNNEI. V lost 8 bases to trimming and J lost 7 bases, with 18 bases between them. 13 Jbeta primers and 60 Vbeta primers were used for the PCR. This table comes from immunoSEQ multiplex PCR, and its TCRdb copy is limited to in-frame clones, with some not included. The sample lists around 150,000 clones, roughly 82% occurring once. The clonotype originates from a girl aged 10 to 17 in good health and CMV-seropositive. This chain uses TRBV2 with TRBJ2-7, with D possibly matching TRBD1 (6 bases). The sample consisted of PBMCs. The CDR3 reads CASCEQGSKEQYF. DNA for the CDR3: TGTGCCAGCTGCGAACAGGGATCTAAAGAGCAGTACTTC.